This TCR beta chain was recovered during a study of cytomegalovirus exposure and HLA in healthy donors. General study points: Reports showed the classifier diagnosing cytomegalovirus status with high specificity and sensitivity. The study listed approximately 160 cytomegalovirus-associated TCR beta chains. There were some public TCRs occurring in many donors, but most TCR sequences were rare.

Germline trimming cut 6 bases from V and 3 bases from J; bases unmatched to any gene: 7. The CDR3 runs 14 residues. Germline-derived CDR1 and CDR2 are MDHEN and SYDVKM. Points on this clone: The antigen remains unidentified.

Generated by immunoSEQ multiplex PCR, the TCRdb table keeps only in-frame clones and is missing some. The sample holds 200,000 to 250,000 clones; around 88% are singletons and the top ten take approximately 2.9%. The TCR sequence derives from a woman aged 18-29 years in good health and CMV-seronegative. The V call is TRBV28, the J call TRBJ1-2, with 7 bases fitting TRBD1. Sequencing input: PBMCs. The chain's CDR3 is CASRNRGPDYGYTF. The DNA of the CDR3 is TGTGCCAGCAGAAACAGGGGCCCCGACTATGGCTACACCTTC.